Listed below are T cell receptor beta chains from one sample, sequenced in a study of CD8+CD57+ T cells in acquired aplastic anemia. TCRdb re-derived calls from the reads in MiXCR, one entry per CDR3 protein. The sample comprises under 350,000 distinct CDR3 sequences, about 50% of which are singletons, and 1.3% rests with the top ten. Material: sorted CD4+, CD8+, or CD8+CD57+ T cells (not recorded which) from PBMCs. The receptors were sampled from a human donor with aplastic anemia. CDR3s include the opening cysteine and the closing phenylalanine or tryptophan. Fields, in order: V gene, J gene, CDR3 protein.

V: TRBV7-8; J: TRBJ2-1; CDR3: CASLGQGTGSYNEQFF
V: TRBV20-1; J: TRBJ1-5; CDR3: CSASMGRKGTQPQHF
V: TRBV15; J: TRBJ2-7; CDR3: CATSRDDSPSYEQYF
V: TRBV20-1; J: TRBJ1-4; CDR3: CSAGDKGKLFF
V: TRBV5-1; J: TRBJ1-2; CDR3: CASSLSRPTANYGYTF
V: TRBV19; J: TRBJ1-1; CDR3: CASSRSPQTETEAFF
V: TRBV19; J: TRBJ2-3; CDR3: CASRYDPSTDTQYF
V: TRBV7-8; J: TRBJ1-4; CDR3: CASSLGQEKLFF
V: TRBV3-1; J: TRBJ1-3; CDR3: CASSTIVGNTIYF
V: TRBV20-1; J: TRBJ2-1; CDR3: CSARGNGVNEQFF
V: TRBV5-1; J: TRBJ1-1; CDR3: CASSLNPGNTEAFF
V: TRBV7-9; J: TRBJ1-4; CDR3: CASSLIGQSNEKLFF
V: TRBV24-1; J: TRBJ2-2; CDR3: CATRESGGRLFF
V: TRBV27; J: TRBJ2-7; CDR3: CASRGQPLVGEQYF
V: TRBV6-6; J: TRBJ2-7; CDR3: CASSYLGRTSGRYEQYF
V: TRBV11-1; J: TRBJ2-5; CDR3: CASSLVSPGGRETQYF
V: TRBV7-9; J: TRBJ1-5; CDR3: CASSLARGGVSQPQHF
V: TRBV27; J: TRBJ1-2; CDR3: CASSSPRTEANYGYTF
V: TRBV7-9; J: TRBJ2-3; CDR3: CASCLAGGAQDTQYF
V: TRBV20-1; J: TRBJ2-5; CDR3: CSAYPTSGLQETQYF
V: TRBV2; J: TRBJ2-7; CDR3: CASSRTTGTDEQYF
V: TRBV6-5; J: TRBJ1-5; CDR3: CASSHDSSNQPQHF
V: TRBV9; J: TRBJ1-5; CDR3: CASSAGLNQPQHF